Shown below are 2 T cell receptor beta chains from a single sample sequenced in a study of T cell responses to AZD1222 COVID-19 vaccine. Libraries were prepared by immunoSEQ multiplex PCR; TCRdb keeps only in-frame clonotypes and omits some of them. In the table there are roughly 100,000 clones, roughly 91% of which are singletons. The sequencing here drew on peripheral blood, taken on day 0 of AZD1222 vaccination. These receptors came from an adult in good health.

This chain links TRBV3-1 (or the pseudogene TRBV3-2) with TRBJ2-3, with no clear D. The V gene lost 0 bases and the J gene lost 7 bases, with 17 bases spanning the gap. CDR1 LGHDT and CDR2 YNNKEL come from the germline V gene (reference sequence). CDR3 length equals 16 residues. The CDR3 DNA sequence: TGTGCCAGCAGCCAAGATGTGGGCCAGAGCAGGAATACGCAGTATTTT. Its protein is CASSQDVGQSRNTQYF.

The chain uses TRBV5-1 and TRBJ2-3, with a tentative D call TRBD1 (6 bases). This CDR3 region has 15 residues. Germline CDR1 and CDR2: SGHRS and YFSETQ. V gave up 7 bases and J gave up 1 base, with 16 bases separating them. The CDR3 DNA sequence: TGCGCCAGCTTACAGGGAGATGTTCGCACAGATACGCAGTATTTT. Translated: CASLQGDVRTDTQYF.